One and the same sample provided the 3 T cell receptor beta chains below, sequenced in a study of blood T cells in healthy people across ages. It was with a sample-barcoded 5' primer and a J-beta primer mix that a second PCR of roughly 6 to 12 cycles was run. TCRdb redid the calling of the 5' RACE reads with MiXCR, one entry per CDR3 protein. Among 450,000 to 700,000 distinct CDR3 sequences listed, approximately 25% were seen once. The sample taken for sequencing was blood. The receptors were gathered from a woman aged 70-85 years in good health.

Worth noting for this clonotype: A read error may produce the germline difference seen at one junction end. The gene calls are TRBV7-2 and TRBJ1-5; a weak D match, TRBD1 (5 bases). Germline values: CDR1 SGHTA, CDR2 FQGNSA. There are 16 residues in the CDR3. DNA of the CDR3: TGTGCCAGCAGCGTCCACGGGGGGAATAGCGATCAGCCCCAGCATTTT. Translating gives CASSVHGGNSDQPQHF.

The J gene is TRBJ2-7, the V gene TRBV7-2; D gene uncertain. Germline V gene lookup returns CDR1 SGHTA and CDR2 FQGNSA. This CDR3 comprises 14 residues. Trimming shortened V by 1 base and J by 4 bases, and 11 bases separated the two germline ends. CDR3 DNA sequence: TGTGCCAGCAGCTTAGGGGGATCTGTTTACGAGCAGTACTTC. This encodes CASSLGGSVYEQYF.

This clonotype has just a few counts. The rearrangement links TRBV20-1 to TRBJ2-3, with 7 bases aligning to TRBD2. V lost 7 bases, J lost 0 bases, and 10 bases stayed unmatched. The CDR3 length is 15 residues. The germline CDR1 and CDR2 sequences are DFQATT and SNEGSKA (reference sequence). CDR3 coding DNA: TGCAGTGGTGTGCCGGGACTATCTAGCACAGATACGCAGTATTTT. Translated: CSGVPGLSSTDTQYF.